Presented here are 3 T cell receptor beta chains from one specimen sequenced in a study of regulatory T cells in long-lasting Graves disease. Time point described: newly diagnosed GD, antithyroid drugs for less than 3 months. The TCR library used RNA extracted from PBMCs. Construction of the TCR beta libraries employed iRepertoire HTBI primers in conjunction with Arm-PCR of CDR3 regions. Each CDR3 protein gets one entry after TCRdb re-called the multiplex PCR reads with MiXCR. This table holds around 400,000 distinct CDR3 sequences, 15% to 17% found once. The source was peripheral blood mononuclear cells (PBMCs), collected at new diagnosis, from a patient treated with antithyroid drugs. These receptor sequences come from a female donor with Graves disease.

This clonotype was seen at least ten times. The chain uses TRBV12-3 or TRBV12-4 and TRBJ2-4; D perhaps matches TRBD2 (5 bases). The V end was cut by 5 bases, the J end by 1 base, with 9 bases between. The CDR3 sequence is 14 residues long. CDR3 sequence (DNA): TGTGCCAGCAGTCCTCCGGGGGCCAAAAACATTCAGTACTTC. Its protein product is CASSPPGAKNIQYF.

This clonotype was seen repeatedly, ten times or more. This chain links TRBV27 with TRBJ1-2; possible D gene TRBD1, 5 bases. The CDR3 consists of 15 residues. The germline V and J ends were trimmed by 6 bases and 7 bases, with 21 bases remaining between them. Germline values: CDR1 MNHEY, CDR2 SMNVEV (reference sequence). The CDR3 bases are TGTGCCAGCAGCACAAGGCGGGACCAACCTCGTGGCTACACCTTC. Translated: CASSTRRDQPRGYTF.

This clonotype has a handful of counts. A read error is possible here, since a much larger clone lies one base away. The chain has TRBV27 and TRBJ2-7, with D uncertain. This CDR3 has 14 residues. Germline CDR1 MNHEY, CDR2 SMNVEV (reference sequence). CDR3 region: CASTLPRGTYEQHF. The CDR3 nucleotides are TGTGCCAGCACCCTCCCGAGAGGAACCTACGAGCAGCACTTC.